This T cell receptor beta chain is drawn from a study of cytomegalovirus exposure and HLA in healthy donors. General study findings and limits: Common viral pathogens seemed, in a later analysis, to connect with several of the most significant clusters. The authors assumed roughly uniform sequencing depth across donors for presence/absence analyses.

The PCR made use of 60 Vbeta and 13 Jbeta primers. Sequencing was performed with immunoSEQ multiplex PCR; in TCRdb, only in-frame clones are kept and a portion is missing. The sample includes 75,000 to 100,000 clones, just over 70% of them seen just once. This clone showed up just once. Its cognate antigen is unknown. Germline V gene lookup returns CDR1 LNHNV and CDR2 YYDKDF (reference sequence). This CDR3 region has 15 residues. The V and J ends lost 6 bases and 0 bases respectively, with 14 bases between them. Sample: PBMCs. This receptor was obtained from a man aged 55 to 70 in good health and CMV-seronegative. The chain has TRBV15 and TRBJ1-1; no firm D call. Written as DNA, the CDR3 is TGTGCCACCAGTAATATCCGAGTCCTGAACACTGAAGCTTTCTTT. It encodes CATSNIRVLNTEAFF. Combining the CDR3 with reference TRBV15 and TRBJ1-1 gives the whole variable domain DAMVIQNPRYQVTQFGKPVTLSCSQTLNHNVMYWYQQKSSQAPKLLFHYYDKDFNNEADTPDNFQSRRPNTSFCFLDIRSPGLGDTAMYLCATSNIRVLNTEAFFGQGTRLTVV.